This T cell receptor (beta chain) was profiled in a study of cytomegalovirus exposure and HLA in healthy donors. Study context: Later, an analysis reported that the 120 or so validation repertoires had used the same platform as the roughly 650 first-cohort repertoires. Findings and limits, study-wide: Investigators reported more than 150 TCR beta chains as tied to cytomegalovirus. A subsequent analysis found that TCR clusters from the first cohort also tended to co-occur in the approximately 130 validation repertoires, with 90% to 95% of cluster scores above 0.

With respect to this clone: As yet, its antigen is unknown.

V shed 1 base and J shed 8 bases, with 8 bases lying between them. Germline assignment: CDR1 MGHRA and CDR2 YSYEKL. This CDR3 region has 12 residues. TCRdb's copy holds only in-frame clones and misses some; the assay was immunoSEQ multiplex PCR. The sample yields about 65,000 clones, 92% seen once. The V and J genes are TRBV4-1 and TRBJ1-2, with D hard to call. This sequence originates from a young woman in good health and CMV-seronegative. The sequencing input was PBMCs. CDR3 in amino acids: CASSQGGFGYTF. CDR3 nucleotides: TGCGCCAGCAGCCAAGGAGGATTCGGCTACACCTTC.